These 8 T cell receptor beta chains share one sample of origin, sequenced in a study of yellow fever vaccine responses in identical twins. MiXCR was run by TCRdb on the RT-PCR reads, yielding one entry per CDR3 protein. The table lists approximately 33,000 distinct CDR3 sequences, almost 60% of them singletons, with roughly 5% in the top ten. The source material was T cells from blood (PBMCs), unsorted or a sorted subset (not recorded which), sampled before or after yellow fever vaccination (not recorded which). The origin of the receptors is a woman aged 18 to 35 who received the yellow fever vaccine.

This clonotype showed up just a few times. The gene calls are TRBV2 and TRBJ1-3; D is perhaps TRBD1 (5 bases). The CDR3 sequence is 15 residues long. Trimming removed 3 bases at V and 0 bases at J, with 9 bases between. Germline loops: CDR1 SNHLY, CDR2 FYNNEI. The CDR3 loop is CASSEGTYSGNTIYF. Written as DNA, the CDR3 is TGTGCCAGCAGTGAGGGGACCTACTCTGGAAACACCATATATTTT.

The gene calls are TRBV28 and TRBJ1-4; 10 bases are a match to TRBD1. Per germline, CDR1 MDHEN and CDR2 SYDVKM. The CDR3 spans 15 residues. J lost 5 bases, V lost 5 bases, and 5 bases had no gene match. In DNA, the CDR3 is TGTGCCAGCAGTCCACCGGGACAGGGGAATGAAAAACTGTTTTTT. This codes for CASSPPGQGNEKLFF.

The V and J genes are TRBV10-3 and TRBJ2-1; TRBD2 might be the D (5 bases). The V gene lost 6 bases and the J gene lost 2 bases, with 14 bases spanning the gap. Germline loops: CDR1 ENHRY, CDR2 SYGVKD. This CDR3 contains 15 residues. Here the CDR3 DNA reads TGTGCCATCAGAGGGCTGGACTCCGCCTACAATGAGCAGTTCTTC. This codes for CAIRGLDSAYNEQFF.

The V gene is TRBV3-1, the J gene TRBJ2-1; TRBD1 matches 9 bases. Germline V CDR1 and CDR2: LGHDT, YNNKEL (reference sequence). The CDR3 covers 14 residues. V lost 4 bases and J lost 7; bases outside the gene matches: 5. For the CDR3, the DNA is TGTGCCAGCAGCCCCTCCGGGACAGGGAATGAGCAGTTCTTC. This codes for CASSPSGTGNEQFF.

The chain recombines TRBV18 with TRBJ2-7, with a weak D call TRBD2 (7 bases). Trimming shortened V by 6 bases and J by 3 bases, and 12 bases separated the two germline ends. CDR1 KGHSH and CDR2 LQKENI come from the germline V gene. The CDR3 covers 13 residues. CDR3 bases: TGTGCCAGCTCGCGAGGGGGGGACTACGAGCAGTACTTC. Its protein is CASSRGGDYEQYF. The full variable domain, in which reference TRBV18 and TRBJ2-7 provide the parts outside the CDR3, is NAGVMQNPRHLVRRRGQEARLRCSPMKGHSHVYWYRQLPEEGLKFMVYLQKENIIDESGMPKERFSAEFPKEGPSILRIQQVVRGDSAAYFCASSRGGDYEQYFGPGTRLTVT.

The chain carries TRBV5-1 and TRBJ1-6; no definite D call. V lost 4 bases and J 0 bases, leaving 8 bases between the germline ends. The CDR3 spans 15 residues. Germline lookup yields CDR1 SGHRS and CDR2 YFSETQ. CDR3 DNA: TGCGCCAGCAGCGTAGTCAGCTCCTATAATTCACCCCTCCACTTT. It translates to CASSVVSSYNSPLHF.

The genes are TRBV29-1 and TRBJ2-1; D gene unclear. CDR3 size: 12 residues. V was trimmed by 2 bases and J by 3 bases, leaving 5 bases between them. Germline V lookup: CDR1 SQVTM, CDR2 ANQGSEA. The DNA of the CDR3 is TGCAGCGTTGAAACCAGCTACAATGAGCAGTTCTTC. The encoded protein is CSVETSYNEQFF.

This sequence joins TRBV29-1 and TRBJ2-1; TRBD1 matches at 8 bases. CDR3 length equals 18 residues. Per germline, CDR1 SQVTM and CDR2 ANQGSEA. V lost 6 bases, J lost 0 bases, and 16 bases stayed unmatched. CDR3 in DNA: TGCAGCGTCCGTCGACAGGGGACCCACCTATACTCCTACAATGAGCAGTTCTTC. This translates into CSVRRQGTHLYSYNEQFF.